This T cell receptor beta chain came from a study of shared clonotypes between healthy human individuals. Study-wide background: For every donor, three CD4 naive, three CD4 memory, two CD8 naive and one CD8 memory plates were used. Study observations and caveats: Donor clonotype sharing was expected to depend on sequencing depth.

Naive CD8 populations comprised CD45RO-negative cells positively selected for CCR7, excluding terminally differentiated effector memory CD45RA+ cells. Trimming pared 7 bases from V and 14 bases from J, leaving 24 bases between. From germline, CDR1 is MNHEY and CDR2 SVGAGI. There are 14 residues in the CDR3. The authors' processing: With immunoSEQ giving junction-only sequences and no quality scores, filtering differed. TCRdb's table, derived via immunoSEQ multiplex PCR, lists solely in-frame clones and lacks some. The DNA was the basis for D and trimming; V, J and clone size are from that table. The data hold 2 million to 2.5 million clones, with about 95% observed a single time. Concerning this clone itself: Its target is unknown.

The chain has TRBV6-5 and TRBJ2-1, with a tentative D call TRBD2 (6 bases). Sequences were obtained from naive CD8+ T cells sorted from blood. The sequence was obtained from a man between 18 and 29 years old in good health. CDR3 nucleotides: TGTGCCAGCAAAAACCTCACCCGGGACTCAAGGGAGTTCTTC. Its protein is CASKNLTRDSREFF.